This TCR beta chain was identified in a study of control samples from healthy donors and cancer patients. The V and J ends lost 3 bases and 2 bases respectively, with 14 bases between them. Per the germline V gene, CDR1 is DFQATT and CDR2 is SNEGSKA (reference sequence). There are 15 residues in the CDR3. Generated by immunoSEQ multiplex PCR, the TCRdb table keeps only in-frame clones and is missing some. The repertoire consists of over 100,000 clones, with about 90% occurring once and the leading ten covering over 2%. V and J are TRBV20-1 and TRBJ2-1; D gene unclear. The sequence came from a woman younger than 35 in good health. The sample comprised blood. This CDR3 is CSASWRSKAYNEQFF. CDR3 sequence (DNA): TGCAGTGCTAGTTGGCGATCGAAAGCCTACAATGAGCAGTTCTTC.